Below are 3 T cell receptor beta chains sequenced from a single sample in a study of cytomegalovirus exposure and HLA in healthy donors. Researchers ran the PCR with 60 Vbeta and 13 Jbeta primers. Sequencing was performed with immunoSEQ multiplex PCR; in TCRdb, only in-frame clones are kept and a portion is missing. The repertoire holds around 100,000 clones, with just under 75% as singletons. The sample consisted of PBMCs. Receptor source: a man aged 45-60 years in good health and CMV-seropositive.

CDR3 protein: CASSRGLPNEQFF. The CDR3 nucleotides read TGTGCCAGCAGTAGGGGACTCCCCAATGAGCAGTTCTTC. The chain carries TRBV6-1 and TRBJ2-1; D perhaps matches TRBD2 (6 bases). Germline V gives CDR1 MNHNS, CDR2 SASEGT. V gave up 5 bases and J gave up 6 bases, with 11 bases separating them. This CDR3 is built from 13 residues.

The V gene is TRBV19, the J gene TRBJ2-7; tentatively, D is TRBD1 (6 bases). With 6 bases removed from V and 5 bases from J, the gap between germline ends came to 17 bases. Germline V gives CDR1 LNHDA, CDR2 SQIVND (reference sequence). This CDR3 comprises 14 residues. The CDR3 loop is CASSTRQAWDEQYF. The CDR3 nucleotides are TGTGCCAGTAGCACTCGACAGGCCTGGGACGAGCAGTACTTC.

The CDR3 nucleotides are TGTGCCAGCCGTAGACTAGCGGATAACACCGGGGAGCTGTTTTTT. This translates into CASRRLADNTGELFF. The chain employs TRBV9 and TRBJ2-2; TRBD2 agrees at 9 bases. Trimming took 7 bases from V and 2 from J; bases not matched to a gene: 6. This CDR3 is 15 amino acids long. Germline CDR1 is SGDLS and CDR2 is YYNGEE.